This T cell receptor beta chain stems from a study of T cells in Graves' hyperthyroidism and ophthalmopathy. Notes on the study in general: Ophthalmopathy, as predicted by the model, came a median roughly 6.8 months after the prediction. Patients with ophthalmopathy were separated from those with stable hyperthyroidism by a 13 V-J model. Most thyroid-expanded clonotypes above 0.001 were also found in blood.

Amplified regions were TCR beta CDR3 sequences from RNA transcripts. HTBI primers were used for first-round RT-PCR of the TCR CDR3. TCRdb reprocessed the multiplex PCR reads with MiXCR, giving one entry per CDR3 protein. Of under 450,000 distinct CDR3 sequences listed, around 14% are singletons. This clonotype has ten or more counts. What it recognizes is unknown. This CDR3 has 17 amino acids. V was clipped by 0 bases and J by 1 base; unmatched bases: 6. The germline CDR1 and CDR2 sequences are SGHTA and FQGTGA. Absent ophthalmopathy progression within 18 months defined stable Graves' hyperthyroidism. The gene calls are TRBV7-3 and TRBJ2-3; 8 bases line up with TRBD1. The source material was blood. The clonotype comes from a woman aged 18-29 years with Graves' hyperthyroidism. This CDR3 is CASSLTGQGLGTDTQYF. CDR3 sequence (DNA): TGTGCCAGCAGCTTAACTGGACAGGGTTTAGGCACAGATACGCAGTATTTT.